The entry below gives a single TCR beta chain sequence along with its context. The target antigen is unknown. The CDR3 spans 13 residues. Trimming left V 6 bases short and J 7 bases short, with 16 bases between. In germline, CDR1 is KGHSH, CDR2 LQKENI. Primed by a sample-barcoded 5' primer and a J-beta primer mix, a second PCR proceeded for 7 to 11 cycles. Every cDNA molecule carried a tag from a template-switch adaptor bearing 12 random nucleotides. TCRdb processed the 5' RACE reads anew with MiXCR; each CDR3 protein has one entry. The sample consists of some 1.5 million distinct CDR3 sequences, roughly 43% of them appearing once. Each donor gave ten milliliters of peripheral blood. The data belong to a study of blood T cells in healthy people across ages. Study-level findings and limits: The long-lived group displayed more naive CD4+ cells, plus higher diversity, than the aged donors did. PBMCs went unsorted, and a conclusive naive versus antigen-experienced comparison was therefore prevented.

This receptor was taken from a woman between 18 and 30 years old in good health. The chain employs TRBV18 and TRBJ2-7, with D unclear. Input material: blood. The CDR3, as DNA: TGTGCCAGCTCCCCTTGGGCCGACAATGAGCAGTACTTC. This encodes CASSPWADNEQYF.